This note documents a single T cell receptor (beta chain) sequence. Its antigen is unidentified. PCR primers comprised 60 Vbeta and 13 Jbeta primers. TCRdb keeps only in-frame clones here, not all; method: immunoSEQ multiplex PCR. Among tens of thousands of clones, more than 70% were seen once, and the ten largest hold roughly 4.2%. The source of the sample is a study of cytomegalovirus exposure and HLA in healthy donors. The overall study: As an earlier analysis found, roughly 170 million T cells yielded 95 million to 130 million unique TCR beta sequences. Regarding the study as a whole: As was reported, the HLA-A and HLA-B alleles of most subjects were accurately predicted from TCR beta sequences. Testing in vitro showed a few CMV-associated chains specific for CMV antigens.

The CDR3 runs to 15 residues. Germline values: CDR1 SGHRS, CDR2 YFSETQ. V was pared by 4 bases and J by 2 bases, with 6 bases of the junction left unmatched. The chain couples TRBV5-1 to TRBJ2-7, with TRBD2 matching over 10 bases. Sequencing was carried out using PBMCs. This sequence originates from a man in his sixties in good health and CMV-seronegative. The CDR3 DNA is TGCGCCAGCAGCCGATCTAGCGGGGGAACCTACGAGCAGTACTTC. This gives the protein CASSRSSGGTYEQYF.